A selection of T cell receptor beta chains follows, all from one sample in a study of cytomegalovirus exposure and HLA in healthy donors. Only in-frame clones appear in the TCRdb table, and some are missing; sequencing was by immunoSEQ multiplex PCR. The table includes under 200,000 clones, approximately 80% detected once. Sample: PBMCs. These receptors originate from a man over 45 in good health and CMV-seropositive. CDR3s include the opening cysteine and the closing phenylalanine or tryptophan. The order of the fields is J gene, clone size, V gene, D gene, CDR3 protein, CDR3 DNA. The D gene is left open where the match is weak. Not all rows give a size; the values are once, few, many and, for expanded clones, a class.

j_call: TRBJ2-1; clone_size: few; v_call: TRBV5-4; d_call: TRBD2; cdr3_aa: CASSAGGGGSNNEQFF; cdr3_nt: TGTGCCAGCAGCGCGGGGGGGGGCGGTTCGAACAATGAGCAGTTCTTC
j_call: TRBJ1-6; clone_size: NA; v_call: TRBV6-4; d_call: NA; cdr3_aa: CASSDERLPLHF; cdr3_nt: TGTGCCAGCAGTGACGAGAGGCTGCCCCTCCACTTT
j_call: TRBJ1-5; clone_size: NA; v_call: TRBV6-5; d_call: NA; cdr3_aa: CASSYSAAGNQPQHF; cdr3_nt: TGTGCCAGCAGTTACTCGGCAGCGGGCAATCAGCCCCAGCATTTT
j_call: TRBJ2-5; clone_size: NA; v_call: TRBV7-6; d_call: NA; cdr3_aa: CASSRLEQETQYF; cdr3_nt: TGTGCCAGCAGCAGACTAGAACAGGAGACCCAGTACTTC
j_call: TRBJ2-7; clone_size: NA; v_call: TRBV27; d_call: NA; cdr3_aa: CASSLWASSYEQYF; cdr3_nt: TGTGCCAGCAGTTTATGGGCCAGCTCCTACGAGCAGTACTTC
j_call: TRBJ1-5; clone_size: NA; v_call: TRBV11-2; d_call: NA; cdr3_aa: CASSLDRVGSAQHF; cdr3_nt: TGTGCCAGCAGCTTAGATCGGGTAGGATCAGCCCAGCATTTT
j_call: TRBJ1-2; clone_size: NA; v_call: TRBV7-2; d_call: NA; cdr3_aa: CASSPGRGGGYGYTF; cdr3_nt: TGTGCCAGCAGCCCCGGTCGGGGGGGCGGGTATGGCTACACCTTC
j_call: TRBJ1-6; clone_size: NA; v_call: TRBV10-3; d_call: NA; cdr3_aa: CAISESPGVVSYNSPLHF; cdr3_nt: TGTGCCATCAGTGAGTCCCCAGGGGTGGTATCCTATAATTCACCCCTCCACTTT
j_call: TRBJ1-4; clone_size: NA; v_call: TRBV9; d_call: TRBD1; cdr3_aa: CASSVGTGGPKLFF; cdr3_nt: TGTGCCAGCAGCGTTGGGACAGGTGGCCCAAAACTGTTTTTT
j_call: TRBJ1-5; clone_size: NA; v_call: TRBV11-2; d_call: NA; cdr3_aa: CASSLGRGRSNQPQHF; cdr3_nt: TGTGCCAGCAGCTTAGGTCGCGGGAGAAGCAATCAGCCCCAGCATTTT
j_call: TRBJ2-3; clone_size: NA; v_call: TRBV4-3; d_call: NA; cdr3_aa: CASSPDYPSPSTDTQYF; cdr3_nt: TGCGCCAGCAGCCCAGACTACCCGTCCCCTAGCACAGATACGCAGTATTTT
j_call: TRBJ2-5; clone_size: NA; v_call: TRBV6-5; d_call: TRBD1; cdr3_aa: CASSYSDRGETQYF; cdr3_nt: TGTGCCAGCAGTTACTCCGACAGGGGAGAGACCCAGTACTTC
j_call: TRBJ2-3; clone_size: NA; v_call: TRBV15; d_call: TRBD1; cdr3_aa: CATSRAGTGLDTQYF; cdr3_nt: TGTGCCACCAGCAGAGCCGGGACAGGGTTGGATACGCAGTATTTT
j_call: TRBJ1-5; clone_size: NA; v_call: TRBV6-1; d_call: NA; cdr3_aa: CASFGGRVSNQPQHF; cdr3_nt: TGTGCCAGCTTTGGAGGGAGGGTTAGCAATCAGCCCCAGCATTTT
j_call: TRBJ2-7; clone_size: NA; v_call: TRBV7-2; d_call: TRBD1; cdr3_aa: CASSFLTGPGEQYF; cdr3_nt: TGTGCCAGCAGCTTCTTGACAGGGCCGGGAGAGCAGTACTTC
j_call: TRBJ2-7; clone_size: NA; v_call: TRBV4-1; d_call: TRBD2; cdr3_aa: CASERAGGGEQYF; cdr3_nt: TGCGCCAGCGAGAGAGCGGGGGGCGGGGAGCAGTACTTC
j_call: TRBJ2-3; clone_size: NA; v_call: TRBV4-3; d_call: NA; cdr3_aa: CASSQAPGDTQYF; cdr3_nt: TGCGCCAGCAGCCAAGCCCCAGGAGATACGCAGTATTTT
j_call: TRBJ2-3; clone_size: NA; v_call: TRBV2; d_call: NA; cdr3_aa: CASSERRVPDTQYF; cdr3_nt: TGTGCCAGCAGTGAAAGGAGGGTCCCAGATACGCAGTATTTT
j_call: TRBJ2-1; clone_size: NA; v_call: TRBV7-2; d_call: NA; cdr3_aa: CASSLRAGIKFF; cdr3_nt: TGTGCCAGCAGCTTAAGGGCAGGGATTAAGTTCTTC
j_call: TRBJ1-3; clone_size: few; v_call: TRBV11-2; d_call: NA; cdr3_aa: CASSLDLSSSGNTIYF; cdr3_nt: TGTGCCAGCAGCTTAGATCTGTCCAGCTCTGGAAACACCATATATTTT
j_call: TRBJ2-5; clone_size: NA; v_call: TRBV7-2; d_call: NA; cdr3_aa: CASSFSGGSETQYF; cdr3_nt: TGTGCCAGCAGCTTCAGTGGGGGGAGCGAGACCCAGTACTTC
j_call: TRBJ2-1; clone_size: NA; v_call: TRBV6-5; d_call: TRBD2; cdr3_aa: CASSYLLSGGPREQFF; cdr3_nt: TGTGCCAGCAGTTACCTCCTTAGCGGGGGGCCGCGTGAGCAGTTCTTC
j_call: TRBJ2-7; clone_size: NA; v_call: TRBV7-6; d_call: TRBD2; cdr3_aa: CATASGRAYEQYF; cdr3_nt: TGTGCCACTGCTAGCGGGAGGGCGTACGAGCAGTACTTC
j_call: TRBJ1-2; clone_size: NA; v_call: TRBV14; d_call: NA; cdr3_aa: CASSQATSYYGYTF; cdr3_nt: TGTGCCAGCAGCCAGGCGACAAGCTACTATGGCTACACCTTC
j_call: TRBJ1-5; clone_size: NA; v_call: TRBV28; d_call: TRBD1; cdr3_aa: CASKFRGRQPQHF; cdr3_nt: TGTGCCAGCAAGTTCAGGGGGAGACAGCCCCAGCATTTT
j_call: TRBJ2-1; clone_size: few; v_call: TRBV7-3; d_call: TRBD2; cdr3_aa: CASSLSGGSHNEQFF; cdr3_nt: TGTGCCAGCAGCTTAAGCGGGGGGTCACACAATGAGCAGTTCTTC
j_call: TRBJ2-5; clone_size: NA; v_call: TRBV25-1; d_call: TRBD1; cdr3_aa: CASSESGQASWRETQYF; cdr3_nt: TGTGCCAGCAGTGAATCCGGACAGGCTTCTTGGCGGGAGACCCAGTACTTC
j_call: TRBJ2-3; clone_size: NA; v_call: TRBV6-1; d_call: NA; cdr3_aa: CASSVTGNPDTQYF; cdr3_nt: TGTGCCAGCAGTGTTACAGGGAATCCAGATACGCAGTATTTT
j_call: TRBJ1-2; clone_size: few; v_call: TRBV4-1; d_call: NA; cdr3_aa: CASSQDGGGLDYGYTF; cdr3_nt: TGCGCCAGCAGCCAAGACGGGGGGGGGCTTGACTATGGCTACACCTTC
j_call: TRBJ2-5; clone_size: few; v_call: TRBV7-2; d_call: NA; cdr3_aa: CASSSTPGSQETQYF; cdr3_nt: TGTGCCAGCAGCTCAACACCAGGGTCCCAAGAGACCCAGTACTTC
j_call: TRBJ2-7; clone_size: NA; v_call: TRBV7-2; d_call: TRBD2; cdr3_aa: CASRHYSGDYEQYF; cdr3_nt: TGTGCCAGCAGACACTATAGCGGGGACTACGAGCAGTACTTC
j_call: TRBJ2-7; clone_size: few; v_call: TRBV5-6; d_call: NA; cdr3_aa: CASSHTSGEQYF; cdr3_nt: TGTGCCAGCAGCCACACTAGTGGCGAGCAGTACTTC
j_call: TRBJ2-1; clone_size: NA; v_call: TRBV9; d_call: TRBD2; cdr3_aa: CASSVVVGGEYNEQFF; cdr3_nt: TGTGCCAGCAGCGTAGTGGTGGGGGGGGAATACAATGAGCAGTTCTTC
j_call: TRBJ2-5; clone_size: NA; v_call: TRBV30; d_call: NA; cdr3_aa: CAWSVGGYETQYF; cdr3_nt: TGTGCCTGGAGTGTAGGAGGTTACGAGACCCAGTACTTC
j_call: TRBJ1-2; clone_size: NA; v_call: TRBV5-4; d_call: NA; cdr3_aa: CASSLHWLDSYTF; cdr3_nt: TGTGCCAGCAGCTTGCACTGGCTAGATAGCTACACCTTC
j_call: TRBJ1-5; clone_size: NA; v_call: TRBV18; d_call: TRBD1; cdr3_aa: CASSPGRDRVSNQPQHF; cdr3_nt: TGTGCCAGCTCACCGGGCCGGGACAGGGTAAGCAATCAGCCCCAGCATTTT
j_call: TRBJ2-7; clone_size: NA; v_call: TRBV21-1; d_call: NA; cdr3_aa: CANRDYFYEQYF; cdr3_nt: TGTGCCAACCGGGACTATTTTTACGAGCAGTACTTC
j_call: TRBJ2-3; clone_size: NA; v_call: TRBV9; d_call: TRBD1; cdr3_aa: CASSVVGQGTDTQYF; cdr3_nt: TGTGCCAGCAGCGTAGTGGGACAGGGCACAGATACGCAGTATTTT
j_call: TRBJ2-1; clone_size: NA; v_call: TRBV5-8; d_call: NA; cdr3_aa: CASSLNLQAGSSYNEQFF; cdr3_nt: TGTGCCAGCAGCTTGAACCTGCAGGCGGGGAGCTCCTACAATGAGCAGTTCTTC
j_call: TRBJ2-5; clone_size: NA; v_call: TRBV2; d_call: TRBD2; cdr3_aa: CASSLAGGMRTQYF; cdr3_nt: TGTGCCAGCAGCCTAGCGGGGGGGATGAGGACCCAGTACTTC
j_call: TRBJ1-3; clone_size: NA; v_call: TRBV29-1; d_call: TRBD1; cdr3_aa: CSVVGGQGTSGNTIYF; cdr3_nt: TGCAGCGTTGTAGGGGGACAGGGGACCTCTGGAAACACCATATATTTT
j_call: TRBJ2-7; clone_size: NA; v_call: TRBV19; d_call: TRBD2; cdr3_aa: CASSTSGAGGSYEQYF; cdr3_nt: TGTGCCAGTAGTACCTCTGGAGCGGGGGGTTCCTACGAGCAGTACTTC
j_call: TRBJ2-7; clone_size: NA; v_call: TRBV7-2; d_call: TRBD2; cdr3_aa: CASSPKRGGVDEQYF; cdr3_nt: TGTGCCAGCAGCCCCAAGCGGGGGGGCGTAGACGAGCAGTACTTC
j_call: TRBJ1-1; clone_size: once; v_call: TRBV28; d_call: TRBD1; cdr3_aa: CASRAQGLNTEAFF; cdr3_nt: TGTGCCAGCAGGGCACAGGGGCTGAACACTGAAGCTTTCTTT
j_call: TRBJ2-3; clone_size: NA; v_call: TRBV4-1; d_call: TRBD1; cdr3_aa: CASSQILGTGGADTQYF; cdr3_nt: TGCGCCAGCAGCCAAATATTGGGGACAGGGGGGGCAGATACGCAGTATTTT
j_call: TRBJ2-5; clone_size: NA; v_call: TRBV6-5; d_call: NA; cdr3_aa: CASSRDSNWETQYF; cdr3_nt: TGTGCCAGCAGCCGGGACTCAAACTGGGAGACCCAGTACTTC
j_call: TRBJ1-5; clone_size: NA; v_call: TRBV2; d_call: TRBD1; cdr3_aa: CASSGPGQGARNQPQHF; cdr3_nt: TGTGCCAGCAGTGGCCCTGGACAGGGGGCTCGAAATCAGCCCCAGCATTTT
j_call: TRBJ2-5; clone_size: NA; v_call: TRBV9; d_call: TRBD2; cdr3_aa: CASSVGLAGGLLPETQYF; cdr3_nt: TGTGCCAGCAGCGTAGGGCTAGCGGGGGGCTTACTCCCAGAGACCCAGTACTTC
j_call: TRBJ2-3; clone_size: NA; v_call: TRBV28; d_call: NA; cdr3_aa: CASSGVGRNTQYF; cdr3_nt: TGTGCCAGTTCCGGAGTGGGGCGGAATACGCAGTATTTT
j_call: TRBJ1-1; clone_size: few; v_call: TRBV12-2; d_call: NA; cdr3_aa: CASRLPLFHTEAFF; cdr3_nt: TGTGCAAGTCGCTTACCCCTTTTTCACACTGAAGCTTTCTTT
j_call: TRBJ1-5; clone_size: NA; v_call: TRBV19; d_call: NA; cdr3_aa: CASRPPGQRVVGLSAQHF; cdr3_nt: TGTGCCAGTAGACCTCCGGGACAAAGGGTGGTGGGTTTATCAGCCCAGCATTTT
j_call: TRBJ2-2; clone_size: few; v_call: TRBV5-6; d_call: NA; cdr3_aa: CASSSERGTGELFF; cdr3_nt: TGTGCCAGCAGCTCCGAACGGGGCACCGGGGAGCTGTTTTTT
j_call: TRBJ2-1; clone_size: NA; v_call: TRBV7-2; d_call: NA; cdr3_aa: CASSLAAGAYNEQFF; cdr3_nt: TGTGCCAGCAGCTTAGCCGCGGGGGCTTACAATGAGCAGTTCTTC
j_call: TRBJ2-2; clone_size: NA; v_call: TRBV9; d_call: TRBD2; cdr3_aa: CASSVALAGGPSGNTGELFF; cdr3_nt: TGTGCCAGCAGCGTAGCTCTAGCGGGGGGGCCGAGCGGGAACACCGGGGAGCTGTTTTTT